Given below is one T cell receptor beta chain in context. This entry belongs to a study of blood T cell repertoires in COVID-19. Sequencing was performed with immunoSEQ multiplex PCR; in TCRdb, only in-frame clones are kept and a portion is missing. The sample lists approximately 350,000 clones; around nine tenths were seen once. This CDR3 is 21 amino acids long. With V trimmed by 0 bases and J by 2 bases, 10 bases remained unmatched. The germline V gene has CDR1 LGHNT and CDR2 FRNRAP. The chain carries TRBV12-5 and TRBJ2-2; TRBD2 aligns across 15 bases. The sequencing input was peripheral blood. This sequence was found in a woman in her 70s with COVID-19, enrolled during active disease. The CDR3 bases are TGTGCTAGTGGTTTGGTACCCCCGGGACTAGCGGGGGGTCAAAACACCGGGGAGCTGTTTTTT. Its translation: CASGLVPPGLAGGQNTGELFF. Full variable domain (outside the CDR3, taken from reference TRBV12-5 and TRBJ2-2): DARVTQTPRHKVTEMGQEVTMRCQPILGHNTVFWYRQTMMQGLELLAYFRNRAPLDDSGMPKDRFSAEMPDATLATLKIQPSEPRDSAVYFCASGLVPPGLAGGQNTGELFFGEGSRLTVL.